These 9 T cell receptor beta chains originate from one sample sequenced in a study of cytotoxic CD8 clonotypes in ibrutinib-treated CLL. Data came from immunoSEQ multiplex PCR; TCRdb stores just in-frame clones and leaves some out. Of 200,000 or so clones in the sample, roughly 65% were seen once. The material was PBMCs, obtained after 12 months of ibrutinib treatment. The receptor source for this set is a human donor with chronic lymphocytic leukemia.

As DNA, the CDR3 is TGTGCCAGCAGTGAATACGGGACAGGGGGTCGGGGGAACACTGAAGCTTTCTTT. This sequence encodes CASSEYGTGGRGNTEAFF. This rearrangement joins TRBV6-4 to TRBJ1-1, with 11 bases lining up with TRBD1. The CDR3 is made up of 18 amino acids. With V trimmed by 3 bases and J by 1 base, 10 bases remained unmatched. In germline, CDR1 is MRHNA, CDR2 SNTAGT.

The CDR3 DNA follows: TGTGCCAGCACCCAAGGTGTGATGGGGCCCTACGAGCAGTACTTC. Its translation is CASTQGVMGPYEQYF. The J gene is TRBJ2-7, the V gene TRBV7-8; perhaps TRBD1 as D (5 bases). CDR3 length: 15 amino acids. Germline CDR1 is SGHVS and CDR2 is FQNEAQ. Trimming pared 7 bases from V and 2 bases from J, leaving 18 bases between.

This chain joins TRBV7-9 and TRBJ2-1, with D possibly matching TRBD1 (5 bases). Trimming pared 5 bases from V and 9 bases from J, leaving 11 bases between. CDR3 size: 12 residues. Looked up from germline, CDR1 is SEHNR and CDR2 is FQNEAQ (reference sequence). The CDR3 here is CASSPDRIEQFF. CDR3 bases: TGTGCCAGCAGCCCAGACAGAATTGAGCAGTTCTTC.

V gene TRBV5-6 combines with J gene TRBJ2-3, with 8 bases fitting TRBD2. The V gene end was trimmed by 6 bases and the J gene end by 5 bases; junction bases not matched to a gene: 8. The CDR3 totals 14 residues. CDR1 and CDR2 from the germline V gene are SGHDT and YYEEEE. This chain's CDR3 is CASTSIGGGDTQYF. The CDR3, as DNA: TGTGCCAGCACCTCCATCGGGGGGGGAGATACGCAGTATTTT. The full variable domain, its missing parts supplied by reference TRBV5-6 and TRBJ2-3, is DAGVTQSPTHLIKTRGQQVTLRCSPKSGHDTVSWYQQALGQGPQFIFQYYEEEERQRGNFPDRFSGHQFPNYSSELNVNALLLGDSALYLCASTSIGGGDTQYFGPGTRLTVL.

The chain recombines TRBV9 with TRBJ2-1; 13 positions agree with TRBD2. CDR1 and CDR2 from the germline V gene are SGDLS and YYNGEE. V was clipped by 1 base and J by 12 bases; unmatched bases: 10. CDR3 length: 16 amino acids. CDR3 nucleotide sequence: TGTGCCAGCAGCGTAACTAGCGGGAGGGTGATTGGGACGCAGTTCTTC. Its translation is CASSVTSGRVIGTQFF.

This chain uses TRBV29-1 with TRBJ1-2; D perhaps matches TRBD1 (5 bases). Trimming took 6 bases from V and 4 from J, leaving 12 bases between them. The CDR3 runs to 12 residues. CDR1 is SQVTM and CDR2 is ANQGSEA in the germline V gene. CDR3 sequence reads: CSVQGGGYGYTF. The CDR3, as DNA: TGCAGCGTCCAGGGCGGGGGCTATGGCTACACCTTC. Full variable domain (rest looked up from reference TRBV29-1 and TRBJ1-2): SAVISQKPSRDICQRGTSLTIQCQVDSQVTMMFWYRQQPGQSLTLIATANQGSEATYESGFVIDKFPISRPNLTFSTLTVSNMSPEDSSIYLCSVQGGGYGYTFGSGTRLTVV.

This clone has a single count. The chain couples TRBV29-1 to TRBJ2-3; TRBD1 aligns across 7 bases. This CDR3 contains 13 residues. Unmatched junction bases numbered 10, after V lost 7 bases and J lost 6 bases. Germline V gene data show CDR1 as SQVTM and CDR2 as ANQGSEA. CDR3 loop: CSAHRTGSDTQYF. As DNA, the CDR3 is TGCAGCGCCCACCGGACAGGTTCGGATACGCAGTATTTT.

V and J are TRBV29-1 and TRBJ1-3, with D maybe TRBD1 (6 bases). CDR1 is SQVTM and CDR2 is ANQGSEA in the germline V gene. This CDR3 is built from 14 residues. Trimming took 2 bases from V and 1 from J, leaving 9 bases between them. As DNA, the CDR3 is TGCAGCGTTGAACCACAGGGATCTGGAAACACCATATATTTT. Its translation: CSVEPQGSGNTIYF.

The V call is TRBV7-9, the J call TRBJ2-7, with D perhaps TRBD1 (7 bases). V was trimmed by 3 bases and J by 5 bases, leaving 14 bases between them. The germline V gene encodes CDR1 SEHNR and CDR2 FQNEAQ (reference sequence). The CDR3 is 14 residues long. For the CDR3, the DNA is TGTGCCAGCAGCTTGGAGGGGGCCAGGGACGAGCAGTACTTC. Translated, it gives CASSLEGARDEQYF.